This TCR beta chain was profiled in a study of response to subunit inactivated influenza vaccine. Details on this clonotype: What it binds is unknown.

V dropped 1 base and J dropped 2; count of bases not matched to a gene: 6. Germline CDR1 reads SGHDN; CDR2 reads FVKESK. The CDR3 has 19 residues. One entry per CDR3 protein results from TCRdb running MiXCR on the RT-PCR reads. The data hold about 160,000 distinct CDR3 sequences, with roughly a tenth observed a single time. General study findings and limits: It was suggested by the authors that few new T cells are recruited by each seasonal influenza vaccination.

The chain is built from TRBV14 and TRBJ2-1, with 15 bases aligning to TRBD2. This TCR derives from a man between 45 and 60 years old who received an inactivated influenza vaccine. This specimen was non-naive T cells sorted from PBMCs, taken about 40 days after vaccination. In DNA, the CDR3 is TGTGCCAGCAGCCAAGGCGGGACTAGCGGGGGGCCCGCCTACAATGAGCAGTTCTTC. Translating it yields CASSQGGTSGGPAYNEQFF.